The 21 T cell receptor beta chains listed next were all sequenced from one sample in a study of blood T cell repertoires in COVID-19. Produced via immunoSEQ multiplex PCR; TCRdb's table is partial and in-frame only. The sample includes 310,000 or so clones, 85% to 90% of them seen just once. The material sequenced was peripheral blood. The source of these receptors is a woman between 50 and 59 years old with active or convalescent COVID-19.

The chain links TRBV20-1 to TRBJ2-3, with 7 bases fitting TRBD2. Germline V gene data show CDR1 as DFQATT and CDR2 as SNEGSKA (reference sequence). This CDR3 is built from 14 residues. V lost 3 bases to trimming and J lost 5 bases; unmatched junction nucleotides: 8. CDR3 nucleotide sequence: TGCAGTGCTAGTAGGGCAGGGAGGGAAGATACGCAGTATTTT. Translation gives CSASRAGREDTQYF.

This chain joins TRBV7-9 and TRBJ1-4; 7 bases are a match to TRBD1. V lost 1 base and J lost 6; bases outside the gene matches: 11. Germline V gives CDR1 SEHNR, CDR2 FQNEAQ (reference sequence). This CDR3 has 17 amino acids. CDR3 bases: TGTGCCAGCAGCTTAGTAGGCGGGACAGTACGGGATGAAAAACTGTTTTTT. Translated: CASSLVGGTVRDEKLFF.

The chain links TRBV23-1 to TRBJ1-5, with D unclear. TRBV23-1 is an ORF; its function is uncertain. The CDR3 has 14 amino acids. Trimming cost V 8 bases and J 1 base, with 12 bases left between them. In DNA form, the CDR3 reads TGCGCCAGCCCCTTGTCGGGGAGCAATCAGCCCCAGCATTTT. Amino acids: CASPLSGSNQPQHF.

The gene calls are TRBV3-1 (or the pseudogene TRBV3-2) and TRBJ2-2, with a weak D call TRBD2 (6 bases). Per germline, CDR1 LGHDT and CDR2 YNNKEL (reference sequence). Between the trimmed V and J ends, which lost 7 bases and 0 bases, there was a span of 18 bases. This CDR3 has 17 amino acids. This chain's CDR3 is CASTPGSGGANTGELFF. The CDR3 DNA reads TGTGCCAGCACCCCGGGATCCGGAGGGGCGAACACCGGGGAGCTGTTTTTT.

V gene TRBV4-1 combines with J gene TRBJ2-2; 8 nucleotides match TRBD2. V trimming: 4 bases; J trimming: 4 bases; junction bases outside the gene matches: 8. Germline CDR1 is MGHRA and CDR2 is YSYEKL. The CDR3 extends over 16 amino acids. CDR3 DNA: TGCGCCAGCAGCCTTACTAGCGGATTTCCCACCGGGGAGCTGTTTTTT. This gives the protein CASSLTSGFPTGELFF.

The chain is built from TRBV7-2 and TRBJ1-2; maybe TRBD1 (6 bases). Germline V gives CDR1 SGHTA, CDR2 FQGNSA. V shed 5 bases and J shed 0 bases, with 10 bases lying between them. The CDR3 is 14 residues long. CDR3 region: CASSQGHSNYGYTF. The CDR3 DNA reads TGTGCCAGCAGCCAGGGACACTCTAACTATGGCTACACCTTC.

In its sample, this clone was seen a few times. The CDR3 DNA reads as TGTGCCAGCAGGGGGGGACAGGGTAATTCACCCCTCCACTTT. This codes for CASRGGQGNSPLHF. The rearrangement uses TRBV9 and TRBJ1-6; 9 bases map to TRBD1. With V trimmed by 5 bases and J by 6 bases, 3 bases remained unmatched. The length of the CDR3 is 14 residues. CDR1 and CDR2 (germline): SGDLS, YYNGEE.

This clone was counted once. The genes are TRBV18 and TRBJ2-6; the match to TRBD1 covers 7 bases. CDR1 and CDR2 from the germline V gene are KGHSH and LQKENI. Trimming cost V 1 base and J 1 base; bases outside gene matches: 7. The CDR3 has 18 residues. The CDR3 is CASSPRNRGRSGANVLTF. DNA for the CDR3: TGTGCCAGCTCACCACGAAACAGGGGAAGGTCTGGGGCCAACGTCCTGACTTTC.

The genes are TRBV23-1 and TRBJ2-4; 9 nucleotides match TRBD1. TRBV23-1 is classed as an ORF, of uncertain function. V dropped 7 bases and J dropped 4; count of bases not matched to a gene: 8. CDR3 length: 15 amino acids. CDR3 loop: CASTPPGQGKNIQYF. The CDR3 DNA reads as TGCGCCAGCACTCCACCGGGACAGGGTAAAAACATTCAGTACTTC.

A few counts support this clone. J is TRBJ2-1 and V is TRBV7-2, with 9 nucleotides matching TRBD2. V dropped 1 base and J dropped 0; count of bases not matched to a gene: 4. CDR1 is SGHTA and CDR2 is FQGNSA in the germline V gene. The CDR3 totals 17 residues. The CDR3 spells CASSLVAGASSYNEQFF. CDR3 nucleotide sequence: TGTGCCAGCAGCTTAGTAGCGGGGGCGAGCTCCTACAATGAGCAGTTCTTC.

The V gene is TRBV5-4, the J gene TRBJ1-1; 8 bases are a match to TRBD1. The CDR3 is 14 amino acids. Germline CDR1 is SGHNT and CDR2 is YYREEE (reference sequence). With 2 bases clipped from V and 5 bases from J, the junction kept 5 bases outside the gene matches. The CDR3 sequence: CASSFDRGGTEAFF. The CDR3, as DNA: TGTGCCAGCAGCTTCGACAGGGGTGGGACTGAAGCTTTCTTT.

This chain joins TRBV7-2 and TRBJ2-2; TRBD1 matches 9 bases. There are 14 residues in the CDR3. V dropped 5 bases and J dropped 7; count of bases not matched to a gene: 5. Germline V gene sequence: CDR1 SGHTA, CDR2 FQGNSA. The CDR3 region is CASSKTGGSGELFF. CDR3 nucleotides: TGTGCCAGCAGCAAAACAGGGGGCAGCGGGGAGCTGTTTTTT.

The gene calls are TRBV19 and TRBJ2-5, with 7 bases identical to TRBD1. CDR3 size: 13 residues. The germline V gene encodes CDR1 LNHDA and CDR2 SQIVND (reference sequence). V gave up 6 bases and J gave up 1 base; unmatched junction bases: 2. CDR3 sequence: CASSGQAQETQYF. In DNA, the CDR3 is TGTGCCAGTAGCGGACAGGCCCAAGAGACCCAGTACTTC.

The chain couples TRBV15 to TRBJ2-7, with 8 nucleotides matching TRBD2. Germline CDR1 is LNHNV and CDR2 is YYDKDF (reference sequence). The J segment lost 1 base and the V segment lost 0 bases, leaving 5 bases of the junction unmatched. The CDR3 length is 16 residues. The chain's CDR3 is CATSRDLAGISYEQYF. The CDR3 DNA reads as TGTGCCACCAGCAGAGATCTAGCGGGCATATCCTACGAGCAGTACTTC.

The chain couples TRBV29-1 to TRBJ1-5; D ambiguous. Germline V gene lookup returns CDR1 SQVTM and CDR2 ANQGSEA. The CDR3 totals 9 residues. Between the trimmed V and J ends, which lost 8 bases and 9 bases, there was a span of 8 bases. The CDR3 loop is CSLRGPQHF. For the CDR3, the DNA is TGCAGCCTCCGGGGGCCCCAGCATTTT.

This sequence joins TRBV11-3 and TRBJ2-1; 13 bases are a match to TRBD2. With V trimmed by 4 bases and J by 1 base, 4 bases remained unmatched. This CDR3 contains 17 residues. Germline CDR1 and CDR2: SGHNT and YENEEA. The CDR3: CASSSRTSGSSYNEQFF. The CDR3, as DNA: TGTGCCAGCAGCTCCCGGACTAGCGGGAGTTCCTACAATGAGCAGTTCTTC.

The CDR3: CASSPRERTGANVLTF. CDR3 nucleotides: TGTGCCAGCTCACCCAGAGAGAGGACTGGGGCCAACGTCCTGACTTTC. V and J are TRBV18 and TRBJ2-6; D call uncertain. Between the trimmed V and J ends, which lost 3 bases and 2 bases, there was a span of 11 bases. The CDR3 contains 16 residues. CDR1 is KGHSH, CDR2 LQKENI, per germline. The entire variable domain, with the rest obtained from reference TRBV18 and TRBJ2-6, is as follows: NAGVMQNPRHLVRRRGQEARLRCSPMKGHSHVYWYRQLPEEGLKFMVYLQKENIIDESGMPKERFSAEFPKEGPSILRIQQVVRGDSAAYFCASSPRERTGANVLTFGAGSRLTVL.

The gene calls are TRBV12-3 or TRBV12-4 and TRBJ2-7, with D possibly being TRBD2 (5 bases). The V gene lost 5 bases and the J gene lost 3 bases, with 11 bases spanning the gap. CDR3 length: 13 amino acids. This chain's CDR3 is CASSPRGFYEQYF. The CDR3 coding sequence is TGTGCCAGCAGTCCCCGGGGTTTCTACGAGCAGTACTTC.

The chain uses TRBV5-4 and TRBJ2-7; 8 nucleotides match TRBD2. CDR1 is SGHNT, CDR2 YYREEE, per germline (reference sequence). With 4 bases clipped from V and 3 bases from J, the junction kept 9 bases outside the gene matches. The length of the CDR3 is 15 residues. The CDR3 nucleotides are TGTGCCAGCAGCCTACCGGGACTAGAGAACTACGAGCAGTACTTC. Protein product: CASSLPGLENYEQYF.

The chain uses TRBV6-5 and TRBJ2-5; 8 bases fit TRBD1. Germline V lookup: CDR1 MNHEY, CDR2 SVGAGI. This CDR3 is built from 15 residues. The V and J ends lost 7 bases and 0 bases, in that order; junction bases with no gene match: 7. The chain's CDR3 is CASNKPGGNQETQYF. The CDR3, as DNA: TGTGCCAGCAATAAGCCAGGGGGCAACCAAGAGACCCAGTACTTC.

The chain links TRBV19 to TRBJ2-6; tentatively, D is TRBD2 (5 bases). This CDR3 region has 17 residues. Between the trimmed V and J ends, which lost 2 bases and 4 bases, there was a span of 15 bases. CDR1 and CDR2 from the germline V gene are LNHDA and SQIVND (reference sequence). The CDR3 bases are TGTGCCAGTAGTATAAGCTATCGGGGTGCCGGGGCCAACGTCCTGACTTTC. This sequence encodes CASSISYRGAGANVLTF.